This TCR beta chain was documented in a study of regulatory T cells in long-lasting Graves disease. Study as a whole: Graves' patients, newly diagnosed, had taken antithyroid drugs under 3 months. Study findings and constraints: Those with persistent disease had in common more public clonotypes (about 2,500) than new patients (more than 900). There were preferences for TRBV28, TRBJ1-2 and TRBJ2-5 in persistent disease.

Combining iRepertoire HTBI primers with Arm-PCR of CDR3 regions, the authors built TCR beta libraries. Each CDR3 protein gets one entry after TCRdb re-called the multiplex PCR reads with MiXCR. The sample has fewer than 500,000 distinct CDR3 sequences, around 15% seen once. The J segment lost 4 bases and the V segment lost 3 bases, leaving 14 bases of the junction unmatched. This CDR3 is built from 17 residues. CDR1 and CDR2 from the germline V gene are DFQATT and SNEGSKA (reference sequence). About this clonotype: Antigen specificity is unknown.

Time point specified: newly diagnosed GD, antithyroid drugs for less than 3 months. PBMCs provided the RNA from which the TCR library was made. The same data also contributed to another study, on T cells in Graves' hyperthyroidism and ophthalmopathy. From that second work: A median about 6.2 months before onset, the model predicted ophthalmopathy.

The sample was peripheral blood mononuclear cells (PBMCs), taken at new diagnosis, from a patient treated with antithyroid drugs. This chain uses TRBV20-1 with TRBJ2-1; 8 bases are shared with TRBD2. The TCR was taken from a man aged 40-50 years with Graves disease. CDR3 sequence (DNA): TGCAGTGCTAGCGGTTCCAGCGGGGGTGGGACTTACAATGAGCAGTTCTTC. It specifies CSASGSSGGGTYNEQFF.